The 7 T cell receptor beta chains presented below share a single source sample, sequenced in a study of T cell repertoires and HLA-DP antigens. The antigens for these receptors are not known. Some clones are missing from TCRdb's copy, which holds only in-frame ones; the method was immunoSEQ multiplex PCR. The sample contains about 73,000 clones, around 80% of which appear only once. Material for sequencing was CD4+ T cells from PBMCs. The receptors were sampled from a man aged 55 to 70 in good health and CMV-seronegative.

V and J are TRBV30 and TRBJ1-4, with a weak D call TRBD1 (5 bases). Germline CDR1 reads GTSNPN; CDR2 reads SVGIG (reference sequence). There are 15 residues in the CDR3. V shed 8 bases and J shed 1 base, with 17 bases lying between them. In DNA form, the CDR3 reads TGTGCCCGGTCATTGGTCGGGGGAACTAATGAAAAACTGTTTTTT. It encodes CARSLVGGTNEKLFF.

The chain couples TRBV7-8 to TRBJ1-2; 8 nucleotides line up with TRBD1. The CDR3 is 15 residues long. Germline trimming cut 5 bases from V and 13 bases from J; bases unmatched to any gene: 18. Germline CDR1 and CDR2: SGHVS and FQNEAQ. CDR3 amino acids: CASSESGTGSLLSTF. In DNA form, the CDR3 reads TGTGCCAGCAGCGAATCCGGGACAGGCTCCCTTTTATCCACCTTC.

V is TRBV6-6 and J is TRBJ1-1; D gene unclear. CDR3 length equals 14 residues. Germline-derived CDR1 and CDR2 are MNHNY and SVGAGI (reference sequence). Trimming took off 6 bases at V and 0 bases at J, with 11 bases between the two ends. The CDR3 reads CASRTQQMNTEAFF. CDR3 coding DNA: TGTGCCAGCAGGACGCAACAGATGAACACTGAAGCTTTCTTT.

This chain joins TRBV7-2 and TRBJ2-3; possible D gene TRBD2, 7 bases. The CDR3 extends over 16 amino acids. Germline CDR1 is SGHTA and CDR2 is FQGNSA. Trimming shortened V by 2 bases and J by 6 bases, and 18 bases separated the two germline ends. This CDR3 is CASSLFGIGRGDTQYF. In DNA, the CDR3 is TGTGCCAGCAGCTTATTCGGAATAGGGAGGGGGGATACGCAGTATTTT.

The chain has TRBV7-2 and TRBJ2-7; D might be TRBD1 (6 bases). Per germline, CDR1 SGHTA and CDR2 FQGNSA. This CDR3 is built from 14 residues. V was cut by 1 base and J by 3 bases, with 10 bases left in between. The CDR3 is CASSLVDRLYEQYV. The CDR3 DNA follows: TGTGCCAGCAGCTTAGTGGACAGACTCTACGAGCAGTACGTC.

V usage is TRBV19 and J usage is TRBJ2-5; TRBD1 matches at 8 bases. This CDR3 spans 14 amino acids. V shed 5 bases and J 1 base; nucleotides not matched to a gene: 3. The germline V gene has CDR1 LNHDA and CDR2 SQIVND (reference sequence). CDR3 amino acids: CASSSQGAQETQYF. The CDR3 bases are TGTGCCAGTAGTTCTCAGGGGGCCCAAGAGACCCAGTACTTC.

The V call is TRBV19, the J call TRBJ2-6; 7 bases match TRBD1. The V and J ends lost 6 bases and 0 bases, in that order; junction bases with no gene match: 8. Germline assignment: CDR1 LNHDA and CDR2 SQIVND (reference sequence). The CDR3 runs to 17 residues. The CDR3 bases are TGTGCCAGTAGAGCCCGGACAGGAGGCTCTGGGGCCAACGTCCTGACTTTC. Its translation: CASRARTGGSGANVLTF.